Here is one T cell receptor beta chain with its context. Antigen unknown. This sample was taken from a study of shared clonotypes between healthy human individuals. General study results and limits: Measured sharing among donors was expected to vary with sequencing depth. The naive CD4 repertoires of a few donors were compared, and approximately 5.3% of clonotypes were shared.

Profiled with immunoSEQ multiplex PCR; TCRdb holds only in-frame clones, not every one. The repertoire includes more than 2 million clones, around 95% of them detected once, and 0.1% to 0.15% sits in the top ten. The authors divided CD4+ cells into CD45RA+ naive and CD45RA-negative memory subsets. V shed 5 bases and J shed 1 base, with 11 bases lying between them. The V gene's germline CDR1 is SGHAT and CDR2 FQNNGV. This CDR3 region has 14 residues. The TCR originated in a man between 18 and 35 years old in good health. The rearrangement uses TRBV11-2 and TRBJ1-1; D ambiguous. Material: naive CD4+ T cells sorted from blood. Subset here: CD45RA+ positively selected. CDR3 sequence (DNA): TGTGCCAGCAGCCTAATAGGTTCGAACACTGAAGCTTTCTTT. Amino acids: CASSLIGSNTEAFF.